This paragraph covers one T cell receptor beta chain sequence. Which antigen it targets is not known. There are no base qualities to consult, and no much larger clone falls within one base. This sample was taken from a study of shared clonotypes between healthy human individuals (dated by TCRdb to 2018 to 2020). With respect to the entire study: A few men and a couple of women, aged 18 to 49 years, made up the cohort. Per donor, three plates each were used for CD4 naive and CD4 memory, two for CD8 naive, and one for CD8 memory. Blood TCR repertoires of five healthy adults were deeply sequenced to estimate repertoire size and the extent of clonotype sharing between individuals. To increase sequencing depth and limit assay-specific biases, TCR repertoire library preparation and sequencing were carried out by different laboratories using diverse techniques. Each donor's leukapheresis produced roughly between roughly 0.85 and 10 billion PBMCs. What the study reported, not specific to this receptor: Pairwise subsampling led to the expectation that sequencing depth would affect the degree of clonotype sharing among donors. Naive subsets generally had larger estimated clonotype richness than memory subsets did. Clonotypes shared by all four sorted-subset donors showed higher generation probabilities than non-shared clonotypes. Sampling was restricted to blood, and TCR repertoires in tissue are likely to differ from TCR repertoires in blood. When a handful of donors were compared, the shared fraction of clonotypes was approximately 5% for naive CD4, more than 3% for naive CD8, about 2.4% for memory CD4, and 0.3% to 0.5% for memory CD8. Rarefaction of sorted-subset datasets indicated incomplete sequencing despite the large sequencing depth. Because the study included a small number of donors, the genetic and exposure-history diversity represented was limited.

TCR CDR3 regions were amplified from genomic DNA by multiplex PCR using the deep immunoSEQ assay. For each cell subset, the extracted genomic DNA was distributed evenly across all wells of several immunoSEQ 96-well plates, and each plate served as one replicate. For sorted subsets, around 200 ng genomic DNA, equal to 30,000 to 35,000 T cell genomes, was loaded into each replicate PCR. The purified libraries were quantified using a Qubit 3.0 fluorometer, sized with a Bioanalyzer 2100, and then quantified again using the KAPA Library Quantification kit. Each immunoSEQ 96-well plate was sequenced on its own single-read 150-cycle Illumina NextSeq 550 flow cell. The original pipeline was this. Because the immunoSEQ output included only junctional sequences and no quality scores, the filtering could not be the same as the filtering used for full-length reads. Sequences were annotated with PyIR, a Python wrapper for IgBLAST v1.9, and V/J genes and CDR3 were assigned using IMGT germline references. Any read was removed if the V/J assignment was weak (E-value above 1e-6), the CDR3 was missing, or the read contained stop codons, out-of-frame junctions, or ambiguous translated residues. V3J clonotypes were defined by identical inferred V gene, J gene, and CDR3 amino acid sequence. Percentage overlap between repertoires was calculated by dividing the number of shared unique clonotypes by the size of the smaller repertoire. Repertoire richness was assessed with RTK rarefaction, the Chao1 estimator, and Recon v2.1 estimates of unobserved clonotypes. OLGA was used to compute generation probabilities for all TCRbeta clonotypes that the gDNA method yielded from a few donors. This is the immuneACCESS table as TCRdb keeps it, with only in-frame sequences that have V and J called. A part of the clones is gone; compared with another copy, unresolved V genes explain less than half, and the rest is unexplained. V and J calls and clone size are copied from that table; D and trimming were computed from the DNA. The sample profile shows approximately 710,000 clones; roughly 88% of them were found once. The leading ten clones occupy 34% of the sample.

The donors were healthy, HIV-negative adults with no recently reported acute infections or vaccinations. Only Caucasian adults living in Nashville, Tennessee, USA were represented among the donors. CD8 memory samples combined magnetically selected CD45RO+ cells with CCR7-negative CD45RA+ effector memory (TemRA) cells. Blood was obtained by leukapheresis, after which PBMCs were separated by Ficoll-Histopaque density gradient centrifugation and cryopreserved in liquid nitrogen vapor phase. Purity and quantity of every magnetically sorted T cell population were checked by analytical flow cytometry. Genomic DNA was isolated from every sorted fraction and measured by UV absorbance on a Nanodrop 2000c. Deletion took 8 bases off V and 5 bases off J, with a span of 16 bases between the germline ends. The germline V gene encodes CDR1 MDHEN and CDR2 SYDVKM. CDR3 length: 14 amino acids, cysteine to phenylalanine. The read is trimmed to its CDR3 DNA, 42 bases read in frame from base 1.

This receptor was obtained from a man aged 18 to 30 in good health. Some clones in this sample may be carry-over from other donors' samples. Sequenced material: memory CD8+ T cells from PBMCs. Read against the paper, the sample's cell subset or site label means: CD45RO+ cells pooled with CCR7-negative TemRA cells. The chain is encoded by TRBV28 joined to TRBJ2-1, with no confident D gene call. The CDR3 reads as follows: CASSRGGENNEQFF. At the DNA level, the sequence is TGTGCCAGCTCCCGCGGCGGAGAGAACAATGAGCAGTTCTTC.